The text below deals with one T cell receptor (beta chain). This record belongs to a study of T-cell reconstitution after alpha-beta-depleted transplantation in children. The library targeted TCRbeta and was prepared with unique molecular identifiers. TCRdb fed the PCR reads into MiXCR, producing one record per CDR3 protein. The table records approximately 98,000 distinct CDR3 sequences, approximately 6.6% of them present only once. Sequenced material: PBMCs, mostly from graft donor cells, taken 360 days after TCRalphabeta/CD19-depleted stem cell transplant. This TCR was recovered from a male patient between 2 and 15 years old who had a stem cell transplant for acute lymphoblastic leukemia, so the T cells may come from the graft donor.

CDR3 protein: CSALSSGGSTDTQYF. The CDR3 DNA reads as TGCAGTGCCCTATCGAGCGGGGGGAGCACAGATACGCAGTATTTT. The chain uses TRBV20-1 and TRBJ2-3, with 9 bases that match TRBD2. V lost 6 bases, J lost 0 bases, and 7 bases stayed unmatched. In germline, CDR1 is DFQATT, CDR2 SNEGSKA (reference sequence). The CDR3 runs to 15 residues.